This TCR beta chain was captured in a study of blood T cells in healthy people across ages. The second PCR ran roughly 6 to 12 cycles with a sample-barcoded 5' primer and J-beta primers. Each CDR3 protein gets one entry after TCRdb re-called the 5' RACE reads with MiXCR. The data show some 880,000 distinct CDR3 sequences, with around 36% seen just once and 10% to 15% held by the top ten. The CDR3 totals 13 residues. The germline gives CDR1 SEHNR, CDR2 FQNEAQ (reference sequence). The V and J ends lost 3 bases and 7 bases respectively, with 12 bases between them. This TCR derives from a man between 18 and 29 years old in good health. Sequenced sample: blood. The chain links TRBV7-9 to TRBJ1-2, with D tentatively TRBD1 (5 bases). The CDR3 DNA reads TGTGCCAGCAGCTTCCGGACAAGTAGTGGCTACACCTTC. It is translated as CASSFRTSSGYTF.